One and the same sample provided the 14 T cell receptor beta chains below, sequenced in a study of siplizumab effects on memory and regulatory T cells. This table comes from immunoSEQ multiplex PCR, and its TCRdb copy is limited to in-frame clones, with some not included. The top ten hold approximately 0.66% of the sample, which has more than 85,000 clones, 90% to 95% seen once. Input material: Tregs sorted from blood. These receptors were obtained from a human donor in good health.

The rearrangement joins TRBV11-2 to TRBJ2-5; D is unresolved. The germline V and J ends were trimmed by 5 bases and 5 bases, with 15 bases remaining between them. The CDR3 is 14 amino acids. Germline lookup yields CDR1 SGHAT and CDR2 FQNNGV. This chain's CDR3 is CASSTTYPQETQYF. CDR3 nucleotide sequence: TGTGCCAGCAGCACTACCTACCCCCAGGAGACCCAGTACTTC.

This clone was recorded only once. This CDR3 is CASSQTTYTRSEQFF. The CDR3 DNA is TGTGCCAGCAGCCAAACGACCTATACACGGAGTGAGCAGTTCTTC. This chain links TRBV9 with TRBJ2-1; D gene ambiguous. This CDR3 has 15 residues. With 4 bases removed from V and 9 bases from J, the gap between germline ends came to 20 bases. CDR1 is SGDLS and CDR2 is YYNGEE in the germline V gene.

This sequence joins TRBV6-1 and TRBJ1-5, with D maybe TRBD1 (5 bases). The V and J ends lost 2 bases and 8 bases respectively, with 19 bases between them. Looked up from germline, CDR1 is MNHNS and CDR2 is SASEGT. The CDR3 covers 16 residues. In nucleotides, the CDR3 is TGTGCCAGCAGTGAACACATTTTGAGGGGAGTGGAGCCCCAGCATTTT. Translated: CASSEHILRGVEPQHF.

The CDR3 spells CASSFRTTPTQGAYEQYF. DNA of the CDR3: TGTGCCAGCAGTTTTAGGACCACGCCAACCCAGGGGGCCTACGAGCAGTACTTC. J is TRBJ2-7 and V is TRBV27, with TRBD1 identical over 7 bases. The CDR3 length is 18 residues. Germline loops: CDR1 MNHEY, CDR2 SMNVEV (reference sequence). V trimming: 3 bases; J trimming: 2 bases; junction bases outside the gene matches: 16.

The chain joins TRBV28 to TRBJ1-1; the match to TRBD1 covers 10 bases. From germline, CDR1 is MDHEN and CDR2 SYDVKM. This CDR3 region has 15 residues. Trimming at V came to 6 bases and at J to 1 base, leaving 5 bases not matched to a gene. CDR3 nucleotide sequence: TGTGCCAGCAGACCCCGACAGGGGGCGAACACTGAAGCTTTCTTT. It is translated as CASRPRQGANTEAFF. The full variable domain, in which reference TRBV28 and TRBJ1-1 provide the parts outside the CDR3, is DVKVTQSSRYLVKRTGEKVFLECVQDMDHENMFWYRQDPGLGLRLIYFSYDVKMKEKGDIPEGYSVSREKKERFSLILESASTNQTSMYLCASRPRQGANTEAFFGQGTRLTVV.

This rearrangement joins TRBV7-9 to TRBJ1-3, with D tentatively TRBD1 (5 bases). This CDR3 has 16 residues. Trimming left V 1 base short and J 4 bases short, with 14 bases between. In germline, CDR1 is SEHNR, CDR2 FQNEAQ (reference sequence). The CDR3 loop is CASSLGFDSLGNTIYF. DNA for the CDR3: TGTGCCAGCAGCTTAGGCTTTGACAGCCTGGGAAACACCATATATTTT.

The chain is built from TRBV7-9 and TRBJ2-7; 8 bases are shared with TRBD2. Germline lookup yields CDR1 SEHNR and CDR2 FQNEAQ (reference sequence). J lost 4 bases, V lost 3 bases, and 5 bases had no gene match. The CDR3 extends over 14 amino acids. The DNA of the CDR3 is TGTGCCAGCAGCTTTATCGGGAGGGAATACGAGCAGTACTTC. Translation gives CASSFIGREYEQYF. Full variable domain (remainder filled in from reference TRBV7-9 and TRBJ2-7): DTGVSQNPRHKITKRGQNVTFRCDPISEHNRLYWYRQTLGQGPEFLTYFQNEAQLEKSRLLSDRFSAERPKGSFSTLEIQRTEQGDSAMYLCASSFIGREYEQYFGPGTRLTVT.

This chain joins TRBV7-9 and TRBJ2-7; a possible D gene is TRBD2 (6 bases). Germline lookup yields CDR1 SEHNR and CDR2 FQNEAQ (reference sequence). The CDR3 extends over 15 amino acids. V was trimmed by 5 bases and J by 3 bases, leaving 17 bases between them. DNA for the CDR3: TGTGCCAGCAGCCCCCGGTATGTCGGGGGCTACGAGCAGTACTTC. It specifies CASSPRYVGGYEQYF.

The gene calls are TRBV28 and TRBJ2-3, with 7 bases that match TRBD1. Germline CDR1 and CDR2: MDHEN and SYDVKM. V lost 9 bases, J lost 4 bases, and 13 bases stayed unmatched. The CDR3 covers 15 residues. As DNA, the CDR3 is TGTGCCAGTCCCCCTGGAGACAGGGTCTCAGATACGCAGTATTTT. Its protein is CASPPGDRVSDTQYF.

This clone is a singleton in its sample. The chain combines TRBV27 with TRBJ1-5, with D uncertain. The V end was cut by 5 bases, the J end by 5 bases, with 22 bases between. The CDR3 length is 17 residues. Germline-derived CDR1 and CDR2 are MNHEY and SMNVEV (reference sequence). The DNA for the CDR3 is TGTGCCAGCAGTCGCTCGGTGGGAATCGACGGGTATCAGCCCCAGCATTTT. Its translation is CASSRSVGIDGYQPQHF.

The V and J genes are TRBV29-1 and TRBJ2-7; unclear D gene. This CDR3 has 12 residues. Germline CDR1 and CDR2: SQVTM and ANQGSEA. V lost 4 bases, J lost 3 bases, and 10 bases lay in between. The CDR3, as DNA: TGCAGCGTTGTAATCAAGAACTACGAGCAGTACTTC. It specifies CSVVIKNYEQYF.

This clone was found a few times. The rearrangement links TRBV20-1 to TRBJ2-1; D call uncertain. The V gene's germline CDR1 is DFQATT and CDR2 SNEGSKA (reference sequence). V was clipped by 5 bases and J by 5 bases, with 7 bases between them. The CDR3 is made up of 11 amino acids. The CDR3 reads CSASMNNEQFF. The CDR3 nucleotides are TGCAGTGCTTCAATGAACAATGAGCAGTTCTTC.

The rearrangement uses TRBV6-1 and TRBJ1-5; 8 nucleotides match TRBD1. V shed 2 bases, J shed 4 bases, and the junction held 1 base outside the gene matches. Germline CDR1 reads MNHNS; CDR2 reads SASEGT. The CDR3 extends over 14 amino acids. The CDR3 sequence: CASSERTGNQPQHF. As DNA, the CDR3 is TGTGCCAGCAGTGAAAGGACAGGGAATCAGCCCCAGCATTTT.

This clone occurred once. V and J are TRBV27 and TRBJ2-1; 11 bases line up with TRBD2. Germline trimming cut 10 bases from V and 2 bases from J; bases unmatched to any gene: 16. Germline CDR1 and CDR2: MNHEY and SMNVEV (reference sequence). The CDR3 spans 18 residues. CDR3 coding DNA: TGTGCCACCTCCAGGGGCCTTAGCGGGAGGGTCGCCTACAATGAGCAGTTCTTC. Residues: CATSRGLSGRVAYNEQFF.